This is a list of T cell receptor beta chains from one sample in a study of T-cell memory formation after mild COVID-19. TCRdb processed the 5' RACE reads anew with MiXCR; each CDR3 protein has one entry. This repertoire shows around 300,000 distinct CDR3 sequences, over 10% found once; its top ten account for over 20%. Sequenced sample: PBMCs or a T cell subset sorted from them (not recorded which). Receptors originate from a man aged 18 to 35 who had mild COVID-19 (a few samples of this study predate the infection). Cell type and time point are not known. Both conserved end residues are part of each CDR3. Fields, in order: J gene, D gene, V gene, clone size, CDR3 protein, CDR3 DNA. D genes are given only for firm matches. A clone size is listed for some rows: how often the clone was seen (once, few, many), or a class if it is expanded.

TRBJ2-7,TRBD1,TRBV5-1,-,CASAPRTGHYEQYF,TGCGCCAGCGCCCCTAGGACAGGGCACTACGAGCAGTACTTC
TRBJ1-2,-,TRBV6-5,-,CASTLGPLNYGYTF,TGTGCCAGTACCCTTGGACCCCTTAACTATGGCTACACCTTC
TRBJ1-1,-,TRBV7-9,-,CASSLVGGGVVADTEAFF,TGTGCCAGCAGCTTAGTGGGAGGGGGTGTCGTGGCGGACACTGAAGCTTTCTTT
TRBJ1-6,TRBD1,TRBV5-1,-,CASSSTDPGQGYSPLHF,TGCGCCAGCAGCTCGACCGACCCGGGACAGGGATATTCACCCCTCCACTTT
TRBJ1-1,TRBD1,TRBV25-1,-,CASSERDRVNWLSGDTEAFF,TGTGCCAGCAGTGAGCGGGACAGGGTAAACTGGTTAAGTGGGGACACTGAAGCTTTCTTT
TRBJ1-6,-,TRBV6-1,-,CASSEGFDSSPLHF,TGTGCCAGCAGTGAAGGATTTGACAGTTCACCCCTCCACTTT
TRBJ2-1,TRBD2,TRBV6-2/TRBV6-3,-,CASSKRDGPVDNEQFF,TGTGCCAGCAGTAAGCGGGACGGCCCCGTCGACAATGAGCAGTTCTTC
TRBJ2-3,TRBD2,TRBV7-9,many,CASSSGGAIDTQYF,TGTGCCAGCAGCTCCGGGGGGGCAATAGATACGCAGTATTTT
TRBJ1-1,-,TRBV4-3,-,CASRPTFGYEEGDTEAFF,TGCGCCAGCAGACCAACCTTTGGATATGAGGAAGGAGACACTGAAGCTTTCTTT
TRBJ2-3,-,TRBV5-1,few,CASSGADRRDTQYF,TGCGCCAGCAGCGGGGCAGACAGGAGGGATACGCAGTATTTT